Listed below are T cell receptor beta chains from one sample, sequenced in a study of T cell changes during pregnancy in multiple sclerosis. Libraries were prepared by immunoSEQ multiplex PCR; TCRdb keeps only in-frame clonotypes and omits some of them. The sample shows approximately 130,000 clones, less than 97% of them seen only once. The sequencing here drew on peripheral blood, taken after pregnancy. These receptors came from a female donor with multiple sclerosis, enrolled in a pregnancy study. Each CDR3 is given with its conserved first and last residue. A D gene is named only where the DNA matches it firmly. Clone sizes are given selectively: once, few, many, or a class where the clone is expanded.

j_gene: TRBJ2-1; v_gene: TRBV7-9; abundance: -; d_gene: -; CDR3nt: TGTGCCAGCAGCTTAGTGTTGAGAGGGAGCAATGAGCAGTTCTTC; CDR3aa: CASSLVLRGSNEQFF
j_gene: TRBJ2-7; v_gene: TRBV30; abundance: -; d_gene: TRBD2; CDR3nt: TGTGCCTGGAGCCGGGGACTAGCGGCCTACGAGCAGTACTTC; CDR3aa: CAWSRGLAAYEQYF
j_gene: TRBJ1-4; v_gene: TRBV15; abundance: -; d_gene: -; CDR3nt: TGTGCCACCAGCCCGCGACAGACAACTAATGAAAAACTGTTTTTT; CDR3aa: CATSPRQTTNEKLFF
j_gene: TRBJ2-1; v_gene: TRBV28; abundance: -; d_gene: TRBD2; CDR3nt: TGTGCCAGCAGTTCAAACCCTAGCGGCTCCTACAATGAGCAGTTCTTC; CDR3aa: CASSSNPSGSYNEQFF
j_gene: TRBJ2-7; v_gene: TRBV5-1; abundance: -; d_gene: TRBD1; CDR3nt: TGCGCCAGCAGCTTGGCGGGACAGCCCTACGAGCAGTACTTC; CDR3aa: CASSLAGQPYEQYF
j_gene: TRBJ1-3; v_gene: TRBV4-1; abundance: -; d_gene: TRBD1; CDR3nt: TGCGCCAGCAGCCAGAACAGGGGTGGCGGAAACACCATATATTTT; CDR3aa: CASSQNRGGGNTIYF
j_gene: TRBJ2-6; v_gene: TRBV6-6; abundance: -; d_gene: -; CDR3nt: TGTGCCAGCAGTTTACAGGGCACTGGGGCCAACGTCCTGACTTTC; CDR3aa: CASSLQGTGANVLTF
j_gene: TRBJ2-1; v_gene: TRBV13; abundance: -; d_gene: TRBD2; CDR3nt: TGTGCCAGCAGCTTAGTACAAGTGGCCGGCGGGAGGGGCGAGCAGTTCTTC; CDR3aa: CASSLVQVAGGRGEQFF
j_gene: TRBJ1-5; v_gene: TRBV6-6; abundance: -; d_gene: -; CDR3nt: TGTGCCAGCAGTTCCCTTGGACAGAGTAGCAATCAGCCCCAGCATTTT; CDR3aa: CASSSLGQSSNQPQHF
j_gene: TRBJ1-2; v_gene: TRBV5-1; abundance: -; d_gene: -; CDR3nt: TGCGCCAGCAGCTTGGAAGGGGTGGGCCTCTATGGCTACACCTTC; CDR3aa: CASSLEGVGLYGYTF
j_gene: TRBJ2-5; v_gene: TRBV27; abundance: -; d_gene: -; CDR3nt: TGTGCCAGCAGACAGACAGGCCTCCAAGAGACCCAGTACTTC; CDR3aa: CASRQTGLQETQYF
j_gene: TRBJ2-1; v_gene: TRBV28; abundance: -; d_gene: TRBD1; CDR3nt: TGTGCCAGCAGAACGCCGGGACAGGGTTACAATGAGCAGTTCTTC; CDR3aa: CASRTPGQGYNEQFF
j_gene: TRBJ2-7; v_gene: TRBV6-1; abundance: -; d_gene: TRBD2; CDR3nt: TGTGCCAGCAGAGAAGGGACTAGCGGGAGCTTCGAGCAGTACTTC; CDR3aa: CASREGTSGSFEQYF
j_gene: TRBJ2-1; v_gene: TRBV19; abundance: -; d_gene: TRBD2; CDR3nt: TGTGCCAGTAGTCCCTACTCCGGGAGGACTAGCTCCTACAATGAGCAGTTCTTC; CDR3aa: CASSPYSGRTSSYNEQFF
j_gene: TRBJ2-7; v_gene: TRBV7-8; abundance: -; d_gene: TRBD1; CDR3nt: TGTGCCAGCAGCTTAAGGGGGCCAAGGGAGCAGTACTTC; CDR3aa: CASSLRGPREQYF
j_gene: TRBJ1-4; v_gene: TRBV7-8; abundance: -; d_gene: -; CDR3nt: TGTGCCAGCAGCTTAGGGGGGGGGACACCAGGGAAAGGGGGTAATGAAAAACTGTTTTTT; CDR3aa: CASSLGGGTPGKGGNEKLFF
j_gene: TRBJ2-1; v_gene: TRBV29-1; abundance: -; d_gene: TRBD2; CDR3nt: TGCAGCGTTGAGCCCCTAGCGGGAGGCAATGAGCAGTTCTTC; CDR3aa: CSVEPLAGGNEQFF
j_gene: TRBJ2-2; v_gene: TRBV7-8; abundance: -; d_gene: TRBD2; CDR3nt: TGTGCCAGCAGATTTTGGAGTAGCGGGAGTGGCGGGGAGCTGTTTTTT; CDR3aa: CASRFWSSGSGGELFF
j_gene: TRBJ2-7; v_gene: TRBV2; abundance: -; d_gene: TRBD2; CDR3nt: TGTGCCAGCAGTGGTCGACTAGCGCGCTCCTACGAGCAGTACTTC; CDR3aa: CASSGRLARSYEQYF
j_gene: TRBJ2-7; v_gene: TRBV5-4; abundance: once; d_gene: TRBD2; CDR3nt: TGTGCCAGCAGCTTGGATCGGGGGGTGAGCTTCTACGAGCAGTACTTC; CDR3aa: CASSLDRGVSFYEQYF
j_gene: TRBJ2-7; v_gene: TRBV7-6; abundance: -; d_gene: TRBD1; CDR3nt: TGTGCCAGCAGCGTAGGACAGGGGAGCGAGCAGTACTTC; CDR3aa: CASSVGQGSEQYF
j_gene: TRBJ2-2; v_gene: TRBV19; abundance: -; d_gene: -; CDR3nt: TGTGCCAGTAGTATTCTGATAGGGGCTAACACCGGGGAGCTGTTTTTT; CDR3aa: CASSILIGANTGELFF
j_gene: TRBJ2-7; v_gene: TRBV4-3; abundance: -; d_gene: -; CDR3nt: TGCGCCAGCAGCCAAGGGGCGGCGGGGGCCCCTAGGGAGCAGTACTTC; CDR3aa: CASSQGAAGAPREQYF
j_gene: TRBJ1-1; v_gene: TRBV29-1; abundance: few; d_gene: -; CDR3nt: TGCAGCGTTGGGCCGGGAAGCACTGAAGCTTTCTTT; CDR3aa: CSVGPGSTEAFF
j_gene: TRBJ2-2; v_gene: TRBV28; abundance: -; d_gene: -; CDR3nt: TGTGCCAGCAGTTTAATTTCGGGGATGAACACCGGGGAGCTGTTTTTT; CDR3aa: CASSLISGMNTGELFF
j_gene: TRBJ2-1; v_gene: TRBV7-6; abundance: -; d_gene: TRBD1; CDR3nt: TGTGCCAGCAGCTTAGGAGGGACAGGGTTTTTTGAGCAGTTCTTC; CDR3aa: CASSLGGTGFFEQFF
j_gene: TRBJ1-2; v_gene: TRBV21-1; abundance: -; d_gene: -; CDR3nt: TGTGCCAGCAGCAACCGGGACAGGGGGCTCGGCTACACCTTC; CDR3aa: CASSNRDRGLGYTF
j_gene: TRBJ2-1; v_gene: TRBV4-2; abundance: -; d_gene: TRBD2; CDR3nt: TGTGCCAGCAGCCAATCGGGACTAGCGGGTTCCTACAATGAGCAGTTCTTC; CDR3aa: CASSQSGLAGSYNEQFF